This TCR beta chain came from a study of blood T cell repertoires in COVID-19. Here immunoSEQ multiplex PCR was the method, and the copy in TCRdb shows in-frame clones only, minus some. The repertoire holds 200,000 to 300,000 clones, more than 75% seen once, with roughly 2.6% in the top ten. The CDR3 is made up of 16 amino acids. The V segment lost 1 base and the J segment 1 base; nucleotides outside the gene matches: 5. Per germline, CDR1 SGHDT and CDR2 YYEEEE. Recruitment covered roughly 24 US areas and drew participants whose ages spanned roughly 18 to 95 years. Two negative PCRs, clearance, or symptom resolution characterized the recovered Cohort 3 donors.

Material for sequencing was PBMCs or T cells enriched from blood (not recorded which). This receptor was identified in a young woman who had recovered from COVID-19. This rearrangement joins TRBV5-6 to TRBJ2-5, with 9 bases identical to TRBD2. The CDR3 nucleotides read TGTGCCAGCAGCTTGTTGCCTAGCGGGGTCCAAGAGACCCAGTACTTC. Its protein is CASSLLPSGVQETQYF.